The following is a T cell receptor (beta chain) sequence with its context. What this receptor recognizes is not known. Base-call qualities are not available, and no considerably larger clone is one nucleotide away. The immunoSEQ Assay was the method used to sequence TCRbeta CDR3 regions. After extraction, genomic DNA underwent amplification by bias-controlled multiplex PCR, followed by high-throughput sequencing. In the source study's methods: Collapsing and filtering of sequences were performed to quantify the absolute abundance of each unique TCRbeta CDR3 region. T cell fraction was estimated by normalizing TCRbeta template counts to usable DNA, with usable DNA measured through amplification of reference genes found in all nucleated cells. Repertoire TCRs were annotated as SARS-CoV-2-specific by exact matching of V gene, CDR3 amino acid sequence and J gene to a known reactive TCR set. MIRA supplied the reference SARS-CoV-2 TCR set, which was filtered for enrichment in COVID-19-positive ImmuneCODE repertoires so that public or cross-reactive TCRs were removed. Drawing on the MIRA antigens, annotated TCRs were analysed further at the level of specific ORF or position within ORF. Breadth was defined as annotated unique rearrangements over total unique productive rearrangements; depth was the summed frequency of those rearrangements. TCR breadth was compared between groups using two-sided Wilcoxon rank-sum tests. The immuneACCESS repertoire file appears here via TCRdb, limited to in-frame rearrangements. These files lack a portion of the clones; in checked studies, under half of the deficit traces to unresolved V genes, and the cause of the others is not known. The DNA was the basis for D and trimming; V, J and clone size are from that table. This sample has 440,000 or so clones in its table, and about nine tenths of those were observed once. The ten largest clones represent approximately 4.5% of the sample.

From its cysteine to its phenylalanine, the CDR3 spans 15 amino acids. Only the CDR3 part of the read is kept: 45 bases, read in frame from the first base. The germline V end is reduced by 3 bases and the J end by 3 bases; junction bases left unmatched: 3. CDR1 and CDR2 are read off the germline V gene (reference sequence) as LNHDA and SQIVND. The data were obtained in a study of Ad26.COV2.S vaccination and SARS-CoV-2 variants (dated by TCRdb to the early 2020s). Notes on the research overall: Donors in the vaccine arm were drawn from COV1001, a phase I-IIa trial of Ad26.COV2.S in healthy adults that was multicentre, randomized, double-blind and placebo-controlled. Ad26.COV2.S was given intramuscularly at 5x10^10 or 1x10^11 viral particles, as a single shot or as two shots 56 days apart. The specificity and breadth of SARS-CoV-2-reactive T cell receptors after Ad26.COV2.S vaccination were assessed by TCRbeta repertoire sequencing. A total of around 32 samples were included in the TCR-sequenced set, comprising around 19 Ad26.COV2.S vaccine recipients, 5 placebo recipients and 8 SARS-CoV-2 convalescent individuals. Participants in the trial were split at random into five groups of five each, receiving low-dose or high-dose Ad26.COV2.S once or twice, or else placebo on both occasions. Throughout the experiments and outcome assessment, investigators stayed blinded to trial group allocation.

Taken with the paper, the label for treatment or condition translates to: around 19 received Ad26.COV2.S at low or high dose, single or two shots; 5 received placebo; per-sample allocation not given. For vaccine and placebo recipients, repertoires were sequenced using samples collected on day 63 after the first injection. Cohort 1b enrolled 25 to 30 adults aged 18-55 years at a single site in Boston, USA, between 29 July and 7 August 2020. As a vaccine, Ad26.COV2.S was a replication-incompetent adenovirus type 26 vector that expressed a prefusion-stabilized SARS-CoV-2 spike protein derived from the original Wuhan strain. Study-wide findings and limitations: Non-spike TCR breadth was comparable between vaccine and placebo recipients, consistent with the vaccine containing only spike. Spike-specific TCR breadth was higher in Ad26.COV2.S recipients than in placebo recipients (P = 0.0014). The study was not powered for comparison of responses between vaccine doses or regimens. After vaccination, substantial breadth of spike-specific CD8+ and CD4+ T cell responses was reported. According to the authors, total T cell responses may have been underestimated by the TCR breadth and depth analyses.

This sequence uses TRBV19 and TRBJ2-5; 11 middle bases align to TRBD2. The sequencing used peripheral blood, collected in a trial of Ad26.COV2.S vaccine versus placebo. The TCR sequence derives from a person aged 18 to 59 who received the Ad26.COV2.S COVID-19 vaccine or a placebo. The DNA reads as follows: TGTGCCAGTAGTATCGTACTAGCGGGAGAAGAGACCCAGTACTTC. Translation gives CASSIVLAGEETQYF.